These 14 T cell receptor beta chains were all obtained from the same sample, sequenced in a study of blood T cell repertoires in COVID-19. Only in-frame clones appear in the TCRdb table, and some are missing; sequencing was by immunoSEQ multiplex PCR. The sample shows 390,000 or so clones, roughly 89% of them seen only once. The sample taken for sequencing was PBMCs or T cells enriched from blood (not recorded which). The receptor set was obtained from a woman between 45 and 65 years old who had recovered from COVID-19.

The rearrangement links TRBV5-4 to TRBJ1-6, with a tentative D call TRBD1 (5 bases). The CDR3 loop spans 14 amino acids. The germline gives CDR1 SGHNT, CDR2 YYREEE (reference sequence). The germline V and J ends were trimmed by 0 bases and 9 bases, with 10 bases remaining between them. The CDR3 loop reads CASSLASGGSPLHF. Here the CDR3 DNA reads TGTGCCAGCAGCTTGGCCTCGGGGGGTTCACCCCTCCACTTT.

This chain links TRBV5-5 with TRBJ1-6, with 7 bases matching TRBD1. CDR1 and CDR2 (germline): SGHKS, YYEKEE (reference sequence). This CDR3 has 18 amino acids. J gave up 0 bases and V 4 bases, and 10 bases lay outside the gene matches. DNA of the CDR3: TGTGCCAGCAGCCATGGACAGGCCTTGAGCTCCTATAATTCACCCCTCCACTTT. It encodes CASSHGQALSSYNSPLHF.

The chain couples TRBV5-4 to TRBJ1-2, with TRBD1 matching over 9 bases. Germline V CDR1 and CDR2: SGHNT, YYREEE (reference sequence). Trimming removed 3 bases from V and 1 base from J; junction bases left unmatched: 4. The CDR3 is made up of 15 amino acids. CDR3 in DNA: TGTGCCAGCAGCTCACCGGGACAGGGTAACTATGGCTACACCTTC. Translating it yields CASSSPGQGNYGYTF.

As for this clone: Compared with germline, one end of the junction differs, possibly owing to a read error. This chain links TRBV25-1 with TRBJ2-7; 7 bases fit TRBD1. The V gene's germline CDR1 is MGHDK and CDR2 SYGVNS. The CDR3 is 12 amino acids. The CDR3 DNA reads as TGTGCCAGCAGTGAATGGACAGGTCGATTACTTTTC. Translating it yields CASSEWTGRLLF.

The chain is built from TRBV6-2 or TRBV6-3 and TRBJ1-2; D unresolved. The CDR3 totals 14 residues. CDR1 is MNHEY, CDR2 SVGEGT, per germline. V shed 5 bases and J shed 5 bases, with 15 bases lying between them. The CDR3 nucleotides read TGTGCCAGCAGTGCATCGGGAGGCAGATATGGCTACACCTTC. Protein product: CASSASGGRYGYTF.

In its sample, this clone was seen a few times. The CDR3 DNA is TGCGCCAGCAGGCTGACAGGGGATTCCTACGAGCAGTACTTC. It is translated as CASRLTGDSYEQYF. The chain employs TRBV5-1 and TRBJ2-7; 8 nucleotides line up with TRBD1. The junction had 5 bases not matched to a gene; V was cut back by 5 bases and J by 1 base. The germline V gene encodes CDR1 SGHRS and CDR2 YFSETQ. This CDR3 contains 14 residues.

This clone was detected many times. The chain is built from TRBV4-1 and TRBJ1-2, with unresolved D. The CDR3 has 16 residues. Germline lookup yields CDR1 MGHRA and CDR2 YSYEKL. Between the trimmed V and J ends, which lost 1 base and 2 bases, there was a span of 14 bases. CDR3 sequence reads: CASSQVLGRINYGYTF. The CDR3 region has the DNA TGCGCCAGCAGCCAAGTTCTAGGTCGGATCAACTATGGCTACACCTTC.

The V call is TRBV4-1, the J call TRBJ2-7, with 10 nucleotides matching TRBD1. The CDR3 extends over 15 amino acids. The trim removed 4 bases at V and 1 base at J, leaving 4 bases unmatched. Germline V gene lookup returns CDR1 MGHRA and CDR2 YSYEKL. The CDR3 here is CASSLDRGESYEQYF. The CDR3 DNA follows: TGCGCCAGCAGCCTGGACAGGGGGGAATCCTACGAGCAGTACTTC.

The V call is TRBV7-3, the J call TRBJ1-1; TRBD1 matches at 7 bases. Looked up from germline, CDR1 is SGHTA and CDR2 is FQGTGA. This CDR3 is built from 14 residues. Trimming at V came to 4 bases and at J to 4 bases, leaving 6 bases not matched to a gene. CDR3 loop: CASSSTGVATEAFF. DNA for the CDR3: TGTGCCAGCAGCTCAACAGGGGTGGCCACTGAAGCTTTCTTT.

This chain's CDR3 is CASSWEGLGSEQYF. The CDR3, as DNA: TGTGCCAGTAGTTGGGAGGGGTTGGGATCCGAGCAGTACTTC. This chain joins TRBV19 and TRBJ2-7; TRBD2 agrees at 7 bases. V gave up 5 bases and J gave up 6 bases; unmatched junction bases: 10. The CDR3 is made up of 14 amino acids. CDR1 is LNHDA, CDR2 SQIVND, per germline (reference sequence).

The rearrangement joins TRBV7-9 to TRBJ1-2, with TRBD1 as a possible D gene (6 bases). V lost 5 bases, J lost 10 bases, and 14 bases lay in between. The CDR3 has 12 residues. CDR1 and CDR2 (germline): SEHNR, FQNEAQ (reference sequence). Written as DNA, the CDR3 is TGTGCCAGCAGCCTCCGGGACACCCTCTACACCTTC. Residues: CASSLRDTLYTF. The full variable domain, with the rest looked up from reference TRBV7-9 and TRBJ1-2, is DTGVSQNPRHKITKRGQNVTFRCDPISEHNRLYWYRQTLGQGPEFLTYFQNEAQLEKSRLLSDRFSAERPKGSFSTLEIQRTEQGDSAMYLCASSLRDTLYTFGSGTRLTVV.

This chain links TRBV19 with TRBJ1-5; D might be TRBD1 (6 bases). The CDR3 has 14 amino acids. Trimming stripped 7 bases from V and 11 bases from J, with 21 bases between. CDR1 LNHDA and CDR2 SQIVND come from the germline V gene (reference sequence). The CDR3 loop is CASTLDSRSGSQHF. The CDR3 nucleotides are TGTGCCAGTACCCTGGACAGTCGCTCGGGGTCCCAGCATTTT.

The J gene is TRBJ2-7, the V gene TRBV9, with TRBD2 matching 9 bases. The germline gives CDR1 SGDLS, CDR2 YYNGEE. This CDR3 comprises 15 residues. V lost 0 bases, J lost 2 bases, and 3 bases stayed unmatched. Here the CDR3 reads CASSVGVAGAYEQYF. The DNA of the CDR3 is TGTGCCAGCAGCGTAGGTGTAGCGGGGGCCTACGAGCAGTACTTC.

This chain connects TRBV18 to TRBJ2-1; TRBD1 aligns across 10 bases. CDR1 is KGHSH and CDR2 is LQKENI in the germline V gene. The trim removed 4 bases at V and 6 bases at J, leaving 9 bases unmatched. This CDR3 is 16 amino acids long. The CDR3 DNA reads as TGTGCCAGCTCACGGACCGGGACAGGGGAGGGCAATGAGCAGTTCTTC. Translation: CASSRTGTGEGNEQFF.